The entry below gives a single TCR beta chain sequence along with its context. Its target is not known. These data are taken from a study of T cell responses to AZD1222 COVID-19 vaccine. Findings of the study overall: Sampling captured repertoires only after the peak T cell response. Unmutated regions of variants are reportedly targeted by nearly half of spike-specific TCRs.

Doses given second, at about 4 or about 12 weeks, were pooled. Some clones are missing from TCRdb's copy, which holds only in-frame ones; the method was immunoSEQ multiplex PCR. The table includes more than 15,000 clones, about 80% detected once. The TCR originated in an adult who received the AZD1222 COVID-19 vaccine. The sample here was peripheral blood, taken 28 days after the second AZD1222 dose.

Here the CDR3 reads CASMGGHYYEQYF. CDR3 DNA sequence: TGTGCCAGCATGGGGGGCCACTACTACGAGCAGTACTTC. The chain links TRBV2 to TRBJ2-7; perhaps D is TRBD1 or TRBD2 (6 bases each). CDR1 and CDR2 (germline): SNHLY, FYNNEI. CDR3 length equals 13 residues. Trimming cost V 7 bases and J 3 bases, with 13 bases left between them.